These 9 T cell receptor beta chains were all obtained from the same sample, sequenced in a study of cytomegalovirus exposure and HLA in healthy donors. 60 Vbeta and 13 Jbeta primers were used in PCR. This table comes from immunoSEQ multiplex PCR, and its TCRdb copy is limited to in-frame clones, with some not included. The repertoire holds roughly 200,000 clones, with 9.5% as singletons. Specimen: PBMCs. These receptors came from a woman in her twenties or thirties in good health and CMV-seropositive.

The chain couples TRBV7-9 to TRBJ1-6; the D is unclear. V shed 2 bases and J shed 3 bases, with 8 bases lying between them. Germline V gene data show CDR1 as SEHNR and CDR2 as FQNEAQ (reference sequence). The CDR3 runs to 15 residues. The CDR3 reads CASSLLEGYNSPLHF. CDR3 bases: TGTGCCAGCAGCTTACTCGAGGGCTATAATTCACCCCTCCACTTT.

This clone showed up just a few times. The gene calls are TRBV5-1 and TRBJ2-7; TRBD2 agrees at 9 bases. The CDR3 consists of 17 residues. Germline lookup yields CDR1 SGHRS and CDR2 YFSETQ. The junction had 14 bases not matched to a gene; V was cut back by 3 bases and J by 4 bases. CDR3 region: CASSSGISSGSRYEQYF. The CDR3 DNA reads TGCGCCAGCAGCTCAGGGATCAGTAGCGGGAGTCGGTACGAGCAGTACTTC. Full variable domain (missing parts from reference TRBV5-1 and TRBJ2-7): KAGVTQTPRYLIKTRGQQVTLSCSPISGHRSVSWYQQTPGQGLQFLFEYFSETQRNKGNFPGRFSGRQFSNSRSEMNVSTLELGDSALYLCASSSGISSGSRYEQYFGPGTRLTVT.

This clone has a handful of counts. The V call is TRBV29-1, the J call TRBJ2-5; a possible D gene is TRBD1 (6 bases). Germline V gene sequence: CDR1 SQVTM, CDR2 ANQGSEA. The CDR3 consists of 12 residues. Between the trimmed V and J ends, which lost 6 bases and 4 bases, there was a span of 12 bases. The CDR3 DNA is TGCAGCGTAAGGACAGTCGGAGAGACCCAGTACTTC. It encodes CSVRTVGETQYF.

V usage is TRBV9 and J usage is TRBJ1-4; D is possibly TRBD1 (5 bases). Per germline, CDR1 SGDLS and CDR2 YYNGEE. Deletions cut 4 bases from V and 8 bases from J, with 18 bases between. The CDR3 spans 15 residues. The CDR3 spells CASSPRGQGGEKLFF. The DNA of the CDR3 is TGTGCCAGCAGCCCTAGAGGGCAGGGAGGAGAAAAACTGTTTTTT.

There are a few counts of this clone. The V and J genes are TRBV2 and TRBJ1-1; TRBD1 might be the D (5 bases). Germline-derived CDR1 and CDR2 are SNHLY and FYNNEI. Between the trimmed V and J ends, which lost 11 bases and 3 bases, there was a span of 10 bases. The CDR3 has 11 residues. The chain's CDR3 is CASPRDTEAFF. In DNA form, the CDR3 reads TGTGCCTCCCCCAGGGACACTGAAGCTTTCTTT.

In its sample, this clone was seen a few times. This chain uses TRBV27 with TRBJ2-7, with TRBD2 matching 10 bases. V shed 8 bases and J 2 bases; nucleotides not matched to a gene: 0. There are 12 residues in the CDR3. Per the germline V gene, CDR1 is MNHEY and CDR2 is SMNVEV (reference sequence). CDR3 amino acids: CASGTSAYEQYF. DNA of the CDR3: TGTGCCAGCGGGACTAGCGCCTACGAGCAGTACTTC.

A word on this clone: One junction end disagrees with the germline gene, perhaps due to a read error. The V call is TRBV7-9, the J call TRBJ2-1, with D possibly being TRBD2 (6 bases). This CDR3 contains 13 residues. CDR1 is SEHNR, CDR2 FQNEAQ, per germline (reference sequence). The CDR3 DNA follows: TGTGCCAGCAGCTTAGTTGAGGTGGGAGGCATACTCTTC. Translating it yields CASSLVEVGGILF.

CDR3 protein: CASGGLAASYNEQFF. CDR3 DNA: TGTGCTAGTGGTGGACTAGCGGCTTCCTACAATGAGCAGTTCTTC. The V gene is TRBV12-5, the J gene TRBJ2-1; 10 nucleotides line up with TRBD2. V trimming: 5 bases; J trimming: 1 base; junction bases outside the gene matches: 2. The CDR3 spans 15 residues. Germline CDR1 reads LGHNT; CDR2 reads FRNRAP.

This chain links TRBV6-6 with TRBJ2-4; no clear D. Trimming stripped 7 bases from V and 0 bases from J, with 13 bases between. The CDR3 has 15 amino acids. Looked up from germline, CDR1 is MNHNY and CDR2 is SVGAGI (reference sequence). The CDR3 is CASTSHEIAKNIQYF. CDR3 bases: TGTGCCAGCACCTCCCACGAGATAGCCAAAAACATTCAGTACTTC.